This record covers a single T cell receptor beta chain. Original handling: Reference gene primer amplification in the assay estimated nucleated cell counts. The protocol was immunoSEQ multiplex PCR, while the TCRdb copy is restricted to in-frame clones and leaves out a portion. Clone size and V and J calls were adopted from that table, with D and trimming inferred from the DNA. The data hold 150,000 to 200,000 clones, with roughly 80% observed a single time. With V trimmed by 4 bases and J by 6 bases, 8 bases remained unmatched. This CDR3 is built from 15 residues. The germline gives CDR1 LNHDA, CDR2 SQIVND (reference sequence). These data are taken from a study of blood T cell repertoires in COVID-19. Study at large: Specimens from acute and convalescent COVID-19 originated in the United States, Italy and Spain.

The gene calls are TRBV19 and TRBJ2-1; 8 bases match TRBD2. The receptor's source is a man aged 45 to 65 who had recovered from COVID-19. Source material: PBMCs or T cells enriched from blood (not recorded which). CDR3 in DNA: TGTGCCAGTAGTAGGCTTACCGGGACTAGCAATGAGCAGTTCTTC. Translating gives CASSRLTGTSNEQFF. Complete variable domain (other parts from reference TRBV19 and TRBJ2-1): DGGITQSPKYLFRKEGQNVTLSCEQNLNHDAMYWYRQDPGQGLRLIYYSQIVNDFQKGDIAEGYSVSREKKESFPLTVTSAQKNPTAFYLCASSRLTGTSNEQFFGPGTRLTVL.